The 29 T cell receptor beta chains below all came from one sample that was sequenced in a study of blood T cell repertoires in COVID-19. The data were produced by immunoSEQ multiplex PCR, yet TCRdb's version contains in-frame clones alone and is incomplete. This sample has 130,000 or so clones; around 78% occur once, and the top ten carry 9.5% to 14%. What was sequenced was peripheral blood. The origin of the receptors is a human donor in a cohort sampled during active COVID-19.

This clone appeared a few times. The rearrangement links TRBV10-1 to TRBJ1-6, with TRBD1 matching over 7 bases. This CDR3 has 14 residues. The germline V gene encodes CDR1 WNHNN and CDR2 SYGVQD (reference sequence). V shed 1 base and J 7 bases; nucleotides not matched to a gene: 1. The CDR3 loop is CASSEFRGNSPLHF. The CDR3 DNA sequence: TGCGCCAGCAGTGAGTTCAGGGGGAATTCACCCCTCCACTTT.

CDR3 amino acids: CASSSSGYNEQFF. The CDR3 DNA sequence: TGTGCCAGCAGCTCTAGCGGGTACAATGAGCAGTTCTTC. This chain links TRBV5-4 with TRBJ2-1, with TRBD2 matching over 8 bases. V was pared by 3 bases and J by 4 bases, with 0 bases of the junction left unmatched. This CDR3 has 13 amino acids. Germline V gene data show CDR1 as SGHNT and CDR2 as YYREEE (reference sequence). The full variable domain, in which reference TRBV5-4 and TRBJ2-1 provide the parts outside the CDR3, is ETGVTQSPTHLIKTRGQQVTLRCSSQSGHNTVSWYQQALGQGPQFIFQYYREEENGRGNFPPRFSGLQFPNYSSELNVNALELDDSALYLCASSSSGYNEQFFGPGTRLTVL.

The rearrangement joins TRBV4-1 to TRBJ2-7; 13 bases are shared with TRBD2. The CDR3 totals 16 residues. J lost 3 bases, V lost 4 bases, and 6 bases had no gene match. Germline V lookup: CDR1 MGHRA, CDR2 YSYEKL. The CDR3 loop is CASSPGTSGVDYEQYF. DNA of the CDR3: TGCGCCAGCAGCCCCGGGACTAGCGGGGTAGACTACGAGCAGTACTTC.

This chain uses TRBV18 with TRBJ2-7, with TRBD1 identical over 8 bases. The CDR3 runs to 15 residues. In germline, CDR1 is KGHSH, CDR2 LQKENI. Germline trimming cut 0 bases from V and 6 bases from J; bases unmatched to any gene: 7. CDR3 in amino acids: CASSPPGTGSSEQYF. The CDR3 DNA reads as TGTGCCAGCTCACCACCTGGGACAGGTTCGTCCGAGCAGTACTTC.

CDR3 DNA sequence: TGTGCCAGCAGCTCGACAGGGGGCGTTTGGGATACGCAGTATTTT. Its protein product is CASSSTGGVWDTQYF. The chain combines TRBV7-9 with TRBJ2-3, with 10 bases identical to TRBD1. The CDR3 loop spans 15 amino acids. Trimming removed 4 bases from V and 6 bases from J; junction bases left unmatched: 7. Germline V gene data show CDR1 as SEHNR and CDR2 as FQNEAQ (reference sequence).

In its sample, this clone was seen a few times. The chain employs TRBV19 and TRBJ1-1, with 9 positions matching TRBD1. V was clipped by 4 bases and J by 1 base; unmatched bases: 4. The CDR3 totals 15 residues. From germline, CDR1 is LNHDA and CDR2 SQIVND (reference sequence). The CDR3 DNA reads TGTGCCAGTAGTAGGGGGACAGGGAGGAACACTGAAGCTTTCTTT. Translated: CASSRGTGRNTEAFF. Full variable domain (remainder filled in from reference TRBV19 and TRBJ1-1): DGGITQSPKYLFRKEGQNVTLSCEQNLNHDAMYWYRQDPGQGLRLIYYSQIVNDFQKGDIAEGYSVSREKKESFPLTVTSAQKNPTAFYLCASSRGTGRNTEAFFGQGTRLTVV.

This chain joins TRBV6-6 and TRBJ2-7; 7 nucleotides match TRBD1. Germline trimming cut 6 bases from V and 5 bases from J; bases unmatched to any gene: 10. CDR1 MNHNY and CDR2 SVGAGI come from the germline V gene (reference sequence). The length of the CDR3 is 14 residues. The CDR3 region is CASRLQGSGNEQYF. The CDR3 nucleotides read TGTGCCAGCAGACTACAGGGGTCGGGAAACGAGCAGTACTTC.

For the CDR3, the DNA is TGCGCCAGCAGCTTGGCCCTTGGCAGACAAACTAACTATGGCTACACCTTC. Protein: CASSLALGRQTNYGYTF. The chain is built from TRBV5-1 and TRBJ1-2; no clear D. This CDR3 has 17 residues. Germline V gene data show CDR1 as SGHRS and CDR2 as YFSETQ. Trimming removed 0 bases from V and 0 bases from J, with 15 bases in between.

V is TRBV19 and J is TRBJ2-5, with 12 nucleotides matching TRBD2. Per the germline V gene, CDR1 is LNHDA and CDR2 is SQIVND (reference sequence). The CDR3 runs to 15 residues. V was clipped by 5 bases and J by 4 bases; unmatched bases: 5. DNA of the CDR3: TGTGCCAGTAGTTCTCCGGGACTAGCGGGAGAGACCCAGTACTTC. Its protein is CASSSPGLAGETQYF.

There are a few counts of this clone. This chain connects TRBV27 to TRBJ1-1; D possibly corresponds to TRBD1 (6 bases). The CDR3 sequence is 14 residues long. Germline CDR1 reads MNHEY; CDR2 reads SMNVEV (reference sequence). Trimming stripped 6 bases from V and 2 bases from J, with 13 bases between. The DNA for the CDR3 is TGTGCCAGCAGACTGACAGGTCTAAACACTGAAGCTTTCTTT. This codes for CASRLTGLNTEAFF.

This chain uses TRBV5-4 with TRBJ1-1; the match to TRBD1 covers 7 bases. This CDR3 contains 15 residues. Trimming took 3 bases from V and 1 from J; bases not matched to a gene: 6. The germline CDR1 and CDR2 sequences are SGHNT and YYREEE (reference sequence). DNA of the CDR3: TGTGCCAGCAGCTCCCGACAGGGAAGGAACACTGAAGCTTTCTTT. Translation gives CASSSRQGRNTEAFF. The full variable domain, with the rest looked up from reference TRBV5-4 and TRBJ1-1, is ETGVTQSPTHLIKTRGQQVTLRCSSQSGHNTVSWYQQALGQGPQFIFQYYREEENGRGNFPPRFSGLQFPNYSSELNVNALELDDSALYLCASSSRQGRNTEAFFGQGTRLTVV.

The chain carries TRBV6-5 and TRBJ1-1, with D possibly being TRBD1 (6 bases). The CDR3 is 14 amino acids. V lost 0 bases, J lost 8 bases, and 13 bases lay in between. Germline assignment: CDR1 MNHEY and CDR2 SVGAGI. CDR3 sequence: CASSYSWTAQEAFF. The CDR3 region has the DNA TGTGCCAGCAGTTACTCGTGGACAGCCCAAGAAGCTTTCTTT.

This sequence joins TRBV30 and TRBJ1-2, with 11 bases aligning to TRBD1. The germline V gene has CDR1 GTSNPN and CDR2 SVGIG (reference sequence). V lost 1 base and J lost 8; bases outside the gene matches: 6. There are 14 residues in the CDR3. The CDR3 DNA sequence: TGTGCCTGGAGTGCCGGGACAGGGGGTGTCGGCTACACCTTC. Translation gives CAWSAGTGGVGYTF.

This sequence joins TRBV5-5 and TRBJ1-1; 7 bases line up with TRBD1. Trimming took 2 bases from V and 7 from J; bases not matched to a gene: 2. Germline lookup yields CDR1 SGHKS and CDR2 YYEKEE (reference sequence). The CDR3 covers 12 residues. The CDR3 DNA is TGTGCCAGCAGCTTACAGGGGCGTGAAGCTTTCTTT. It encodes CASSLQGREAFF.

The gene calls are TRBV19 and TRBJ1-5, with no clear D. CDR3 length: 13 residues. The germline gives CDR1 LNHDA, CDR2 SQIVND (reference sequence). Trimming took off 1 base at V and 6 bases at J, with 7 bases between the two ends. This CDR3 reads CASSIGFSQPQHF. As DNA, the CDR3 is TGTGCCAGTAGTATAGGTTTCTCTCAGCCCCAGCATTTT.

The CDR3 DNA reads as TGTGCCAGCAGTTCGAGGGGGTCCAACAATGAGCAGTTCTTC. Translated: CASSSRGSNNEQFF. The rearrangement uses TRBV7-9 and TRBJ2-1; possible D gene TRBD1, 6 bases. The CDR3 runs to 14 residues. The germline gives CDR1 SEHNR, CDR2 FQNEAQ (reference sequence). Trimming removed 6 bases from V and 5 bases from J, with 14 bases in between.

V is TRBV28 and J is TRBJ2-5, with 7 positions matching TRBD1. The trim removed 5 bases at V and 4 bases at J, leaving 7 bases unmatched. There are 14 residues in the CDR3. Looked up from germline, CDR1 is MDHEN and CDR2 is SYDVKM. The CDR3 sequence is CASSAGGDGETQYF. The CDR3 nucleotides are TGTGCCAGCAGTGCAGGGGGAGATGGAGAGACCCAGTACTTC.

There are a few counts of this clone. CDR3 residues: CASSLAPGGGTDTQYF. The CDR3 bases are TGCGCCAGCAGCTTGGCCCCAGGAGGGGGCACAGATACGCAGTATTTT. The gene calls are TRBV5-1 and TRBJ2-3, with D tentatively TRBD2 (6 bases). Germline V gives CDR1 SGHRS, CDR2 YFSETQ. This CDR3 comprises 16 residues. V lost 0 bases and J lost 1, with 12 bases in between.

This clone was counted only a few times. The chain joins TRBV5-1 to TRBJ1-2; D remains ambiguous. This CDR3 is 13 amino acids long. Germline assignment: CDR1 SGHRS and CDR2 YFSETQ. The V and J ends lost 0 bases and 6 bases respectively, with 9 bases between them. The DNA for the CDR3 is TGCGCCAGCAGCTTGGAAGCCTTACATGGCTACACCTTC. It encodes CASSLEALHGYTF. Variable domain in full (rest from reference TRBV5-1 and TRBJ1-2): KAGVTQTPRYLIKTRGQQVTLSCSPISGHRSVSWYQQTPGQGLQFLFEYFSETQRNKGNFPGRFSGRQFSNSRSEMNVSTLELGDSALYLCASSLEALHGYTFGSGTRLTVV.

This chain uses TRBV4-1 with TRBJ1-2; 7 bases agree with TRBD1. The CDR3 extends over 14 amino acids. V trimming: 0 bases; J trimming: 3 bases; junction bases outside the gene matches: 1. Germline V CDR1 and CDR2: MGHRA, YSYEKL. CDR3 residues: CASSQETGHYGYTF. In DNA form, the CDR3 reads TGCGCCAGCAGCCAAGAGACAGGGCACTATGGCTACACCTTC.

The V gene is TRBV7-9, the J gene TRBJ2-6; 7 bases match TRBD1. The CDR3 extends over 16 amino acids. From germline, CDR1 is SEHNR and CDR2 FQNEAQ (reference sequence). V lost 1 base and J lost 3; bases outside the gene matches: 3. In DNA form, the CDR3 reads TGTGCCAGCAGCTTAGAACAGGGGCGTGGGGCCAACGTCCTGACTTTC. This translates into CASSLEQGRGANVLTF.

The J gene is TRBJ2-3, the V gene TRBV10-2; no definite D call. CDR3 size: 13 residues. V lost 3 bases, J lost 4 bases, and 8 bases lay in between. The germline CDR1 and CDR2 sequences are WSHSY and SAAADI. CDR3 sequence (DNA): TGCGCCAGCAGTGATTCAGGCCCAGATACGCAGTATTTT. Residues: CASSDSGPDTQYF.

The V gene is TRBV20-1, the J gene TRBJ2-7, with a tentative D call TRBD1 (6 bases). The germline V and J ends were trimmed by 5 bases and 3 bases, with 8 bases remaining between them. The CDR3 runs to 11 residues. Germline V gene sequence: CDR1 DFQATT, CDR2 SNEGSKA (reference sequence). CDR3 coding DNA: TGCAGTGCTGTGGACAGCTACGAGCAGTACTTC. Translated: CSAVDSYEQYF.

The V gene is TRBV30, the J gene TRBJ1-2; D may be TRBD1 (5 bases). The V end was cut by 2 bases, the J end by 3 bases, with 10 bases between. The CDR3 consists of 13 residues. CDR1 is GTSNPN and CDR2 is SVGIG in the germline V gene (reference sequence). CDR3 in amino acids: CAWSLGQHYGYTF. CDR3 sequence (DNA): TGTGCCTGGAGTCTTGGACAACACTATGGCTACACCTTC.

This clone was seen ten or more times. CDR3 DNA: TGTGCCAGCTCACCGAGACAGGGGTTGAGTGAGCAGTTCTTC. This gives the protein CASSPRQGLSEQFF. The gene calls are TRBV18 and TRBJ2-1, with 8 bases matching TRBD1. This CDR3 spans 14 amino acids. V lost 3 bases to trimming and J lost 9 bases; unmatched junction nucleotides: 7. Germline CDR1 reads KGHSH; CDR2 reads LQKENI. The variable domain in full, with the rest retrieved from reference TRBV18 and TRBJ2-1, is NAGVMQNPRHLVRRRGQEARLRCSPMKGHSHVYWYRQLPEEGLKFMVYLQKENIIDESGMPKERFSAEFPKEGPSILRIQQVVRGDSAAYFCASSPRQGLSEQFFGPGTRLTVL.

This chain joins TRBV10-1 and TRBJ2-1; 7 positions match TRBD1. The CDR3 runs to 16 residues. The V and J ends lost 0 bases and 2 bases, in that order; junction bases with no gene match: 4. CDR1 is WNHNN and CDR2 is SYGVQD in the germline V gene (reference sequence). The CDR3 loop is CASSESRQGPYNEQFF. For the CDR3, the DNA is TGCGCCAGCAGTGAGTCCCGACAGGGCCCCTACAATGAGCAGTTCTTC.

This chain uses TRBV10-2 with TRBJ2-3; 8 bases match TRBD1. V lost 3 bases to trimming and J lost 2 bases; unmatched junction nucleotides: 10. Per germline, CDR1 WSHSY and CDR2 SAAADI. The CDR3 sequence is 17 residues long. The CDR3 DNA follows: TGCGCCAGCAGTGACCCACCTCGACAGGGGAACACAGATACGCAGTATTTT. Residues: CASSDPPRQGNTDTQYF.

Only a few counts were recorded for this clone. This chain uses TRBV6-2 or TRBV6-3 with TRBJ1-5; D is possibly TRBD1 (5 bases). The CDR3 has 16 amino acids. In germline, CDR1 is MNHEY, CDR2 SVGEGT. Trimming took 2 bases from V and 3 from J, leaving 14 bases between them. For the CDR3, the DNA is TGTGCCAGCAGTTACGCCCCAAGGGGTTACAATCAGCCCCAGCATTTT. It translates to CASSYAPRGYNQPQHF.

This clone has only one observation. The chain has TRBV9 and TRBJ2-1; possible D gene TRBD2, 5 bases. CDR1 and CDR2 from the germline V gene are SGDLS and YYNGEE. Trimming stripped 4 bases from V and 2 bases from J, with 13 bases between. This CDR3 has 15 residues. CDR3 residues: CASSQSGIPYNEQFF. In DNA, the CDR3 is TGTGCCAGCAGCCAATCCGGGATCCCCTACAATGAGCAGTTCTTC.